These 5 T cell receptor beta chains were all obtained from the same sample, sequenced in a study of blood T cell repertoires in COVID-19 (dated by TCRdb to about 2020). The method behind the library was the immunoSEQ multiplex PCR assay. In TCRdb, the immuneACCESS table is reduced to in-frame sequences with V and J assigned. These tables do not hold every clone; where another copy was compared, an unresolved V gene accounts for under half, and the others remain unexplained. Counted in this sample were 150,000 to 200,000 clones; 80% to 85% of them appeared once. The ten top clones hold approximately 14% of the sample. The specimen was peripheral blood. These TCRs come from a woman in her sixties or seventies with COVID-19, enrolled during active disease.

This chain's CDR3 is CASSPGLAGVTGELFF. The CDR3 coding sequence is TGCGCCAGCAGCCCTGGACTAGCGGGGGTAACCGGGGAGCTGTTTTTT. The chain combines TRBV5-1 with TRBJ2-2; 13 bases map to TRBD2. The CDR3 extends over 16 amino acids. V was clipped by 4 bases and J by 5 bases; unmatched bases: 5. In germline, CDR1 is SGHRS, CDR2 YFSETQ.

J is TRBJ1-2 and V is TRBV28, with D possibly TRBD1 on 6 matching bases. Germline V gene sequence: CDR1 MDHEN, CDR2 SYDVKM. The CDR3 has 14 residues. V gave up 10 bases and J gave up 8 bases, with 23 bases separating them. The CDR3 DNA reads TGTGCCACCCTCCCCGGGGGCGGGGGCTTAGGCTACACCTTC. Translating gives CATLPGGGGLGYTF.

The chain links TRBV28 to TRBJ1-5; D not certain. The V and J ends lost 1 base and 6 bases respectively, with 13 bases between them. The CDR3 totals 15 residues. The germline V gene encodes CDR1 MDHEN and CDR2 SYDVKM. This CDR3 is CASSLSVTIFQPQHF. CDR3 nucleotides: TGTGCCAGCAGTTTATCTGTGACAATTTTTCAGCCCCAGCATTTT.

As DNA, the CDR3 is TGTGCCAGTACCTTGGCAGGGAACACTGAAGCTTTCTTT. The encoded protein is CASTLAGNTEAFF. The chain recombines TRBV19 with TRBJ1-1; D ambiguous. Trimming stripped 7 bases from V and 1 base from J, with 10 bases between. This CDR3 is built from 13 residues. Germline-derived CDR1 and CDR2 are LNHDA and SQIVND (reference sequence).

The CDR3 sequence: CASSPDRVSTEAFF. CDR3 nucleotides: TGTGCCAGCAGCCCCGACAGGGTGAGCACTGAAGCTTTCTTT. The chain carries TRBV6-5 and TRBJ1-1; 7 bases are shared with TRBD1. Germline V gives CDR1 MNHEY, CDR2 SVGAGI. The CDR3 is 14 amino acids. J was trimmed by 4 bases and V by 6 bases; bases with no gene match: 8.